This T cell receptor (beta chain) was found in a study of OX40 agonist ivuxolimab in advanced cancers. Study context: Three patients, one with hepatocellular carcinoma and two with cutaneous melanoma, achieved partial responses.

General study findings and limits: In general, CD8+ T cells held more expanded clones than CD4+ did, on average. Undetermined was the antigen specificity of the expanded peripheral T cells.

Comment on this clone: The antigen remains undetermined.

The CDR3 length is 15 residues. Germline CDR1 reads SGHRS; CDR2 reads YFSETQ. V lost 4 bases and J lost 9, with 20 bases in between. TCRdb's table, derived via immunoSEQ multiplex PCR, lists solely in-frame clones and lacks some. The repertoire holds over 30,000 clones, about four fifths seen once, with about 2.7% in the top ten. This clonotype was sampled from an adult with an advanced solid tumor such as melanoma, head and neck, liver or kidney cancer. The sample was CD4+ or CD8+ T cells sorted from blood, taken in a trial of the OX40 agonist ivuxolimab. The rearrangement joins TRBV5-1 to TRBJ2-1; D might be TRBD2 (6 bases). This chain's CDR3 is CASSPGDFGSSEQFF. The CDR3 region has the DNA TGCGCCAGCAGCCCGGGGGATTTCGGTTCTAGTGAGCAGTTCTTC.